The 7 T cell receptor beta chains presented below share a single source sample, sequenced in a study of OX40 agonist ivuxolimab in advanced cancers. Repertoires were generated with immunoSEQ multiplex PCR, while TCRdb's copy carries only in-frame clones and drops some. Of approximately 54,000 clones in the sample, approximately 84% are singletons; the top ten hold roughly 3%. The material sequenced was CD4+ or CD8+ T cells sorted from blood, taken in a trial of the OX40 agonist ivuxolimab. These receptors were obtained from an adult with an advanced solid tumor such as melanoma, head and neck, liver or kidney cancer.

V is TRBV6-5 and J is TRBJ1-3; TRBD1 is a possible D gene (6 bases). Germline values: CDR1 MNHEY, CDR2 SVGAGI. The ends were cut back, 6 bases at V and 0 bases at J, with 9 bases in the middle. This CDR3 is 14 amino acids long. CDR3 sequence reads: CASSRTVSGNTIYF. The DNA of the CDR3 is TGTGCCAGCAGCCGGACAGTCTCTGGAAACACCATATATTTT.

The CDR3 DNA reads TGTGCCAGCAGCCCGACTAGCGGGGGGATGTACACCGGGGAGCTGTTTTTT. This sequence encodes CASSPTSGGMYTGELFF. The chain employs TRBV7-3 and TRBJ2-2; TRBD2 matches 13 bases. This CDR3 has 17 amino acids. CDR1 is SGHTA and CDR2 is FQGTGA in the germline V gene. Unmatched junction bases numbered 6, after V lost 5 bases and J lost 3 bases. The variable domain in full, with the rest retrieved from reference TRBV7-3 and TRBJ2-2, is GAGVSQTPSNKVTEKGKYVELRCDPISGHTALYWYRQSLGQGPEFLIYFQGTGAADDSGLPNDRFFAVRPEGSVSTLKIQRTERGDSAVYLCASSPTSGGMYTGELFFGEGSRLTVL.

The CDR3, as DNA: TGCGCCAGCAGCCCTAGGGGGATCGGTTCACCCCTCCACTTT. Its protein is CASSPRGIGSPLHF. The V call is TRBV4-1, the J call TRBJ1-6; D is perhaps TRBD1 (6 bases). V lost 4 bases and J lost 9, with 13 bases in between. Germline CDR1 MGHRA, CDR2 YSYEKL. There are 14 residues in the CDR3.

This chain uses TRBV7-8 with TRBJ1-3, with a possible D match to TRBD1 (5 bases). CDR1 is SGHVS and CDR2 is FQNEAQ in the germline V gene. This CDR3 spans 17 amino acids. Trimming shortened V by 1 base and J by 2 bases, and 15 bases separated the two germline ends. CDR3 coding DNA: TGTGCCAGCAGCTTAGTTCCAGGGAGTTCACCTGGAAACACCATATATTTT. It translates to CASSLVPGSSPGNTIYF.

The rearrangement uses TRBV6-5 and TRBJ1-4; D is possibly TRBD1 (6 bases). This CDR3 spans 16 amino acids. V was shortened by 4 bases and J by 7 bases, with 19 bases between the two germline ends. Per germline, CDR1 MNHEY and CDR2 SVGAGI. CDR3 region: CASSSYGTPGREKLFF. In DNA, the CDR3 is TGTGCCAGCAGTTCATACGGGACACCCGGTCGTGAAAAACTGTTTTTT.

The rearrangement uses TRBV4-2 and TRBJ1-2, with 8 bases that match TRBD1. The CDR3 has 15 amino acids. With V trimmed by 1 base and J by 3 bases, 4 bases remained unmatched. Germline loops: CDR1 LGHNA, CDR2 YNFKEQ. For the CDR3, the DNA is TGTGCCAGCAGCCAAGCCGCGGGACAGGACTATGGCTACACCTTC. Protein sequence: CASSQAAGQDYGYTF.

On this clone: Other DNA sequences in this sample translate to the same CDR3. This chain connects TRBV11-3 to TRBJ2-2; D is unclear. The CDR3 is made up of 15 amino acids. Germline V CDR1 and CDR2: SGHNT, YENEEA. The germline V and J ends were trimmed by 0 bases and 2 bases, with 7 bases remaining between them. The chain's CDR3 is CASSLDGVNTGELFF. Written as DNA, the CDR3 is TGTGCCAGCAGCTTAGATGGAGTCAACACCGGGGAGCTGTTTTTT.